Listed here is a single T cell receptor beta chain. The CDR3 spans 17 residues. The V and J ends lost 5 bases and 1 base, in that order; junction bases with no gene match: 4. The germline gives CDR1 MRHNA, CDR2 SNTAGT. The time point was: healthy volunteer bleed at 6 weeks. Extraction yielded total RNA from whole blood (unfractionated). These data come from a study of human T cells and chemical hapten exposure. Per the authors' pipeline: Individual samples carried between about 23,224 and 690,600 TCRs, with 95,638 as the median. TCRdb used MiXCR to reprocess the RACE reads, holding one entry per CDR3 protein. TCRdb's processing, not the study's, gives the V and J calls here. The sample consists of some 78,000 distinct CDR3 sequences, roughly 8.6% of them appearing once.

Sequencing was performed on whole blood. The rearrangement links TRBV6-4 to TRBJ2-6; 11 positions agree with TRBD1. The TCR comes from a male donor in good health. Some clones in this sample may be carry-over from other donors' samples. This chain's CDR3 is CASSRTGGASGANVLTF. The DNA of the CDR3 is TGTGCCAGCAGTAGGACAGGGGGCGCGTCTGGGGCCAACGTCCTGACTTTC.